The 26 T cell receptor beta chains below come from one sample, sequenced in a study of patients and donors after allogeneic stem cell transplantation. One entry per CDR3 protein results from TCRdb running MiXCR on the RT-PCR reads. The profile shows around 200,000 distinct CDR3 sequences, around two fifths of them singletons. The sample was blood, either unsorted or a sorted T cell fraction (not recorded which). The receptors derive from a human donor who was either an allogeneic HSCT recipient or a stem cell or donor lymphocyte infusion donor (not recorded which). It is not recorded whose cells these are; they may come from a transplant donor.

The chain uses TRBV20-1 and TRBJ1-4, with D possibly TRBD1 on 5 matching bases. The CDR3 runs to 14 residues. Germline CDR1 is DFQATT and CDR2 is SNEGSKA (reference sequence). V lost 0 bases and J lost 7, with 12 bases in between. The CDR3: CSARDGRAGEKLFF. As DNA, the CDR3 is TGCAGTGCTAGAGATGGCAGGGCGGGTGAAAAACTGTTTTTT.

The CDR3, as DNA: TGCAGTGCTAGATATGGGGCAGGGAACACCGGGGAGCTGTTTTTT. Protein sequence: CSARYGAGNTGELFF. The chain uses TRBV20-1 and TRBJ2-2; weak D call: TRBD1 (5 bases). Germline CDR1 and CDR2: DFQATT and SNEGSKA (reference sequence). The CDR3 runs to 15 residues. V dropped 2 bases and J dropped 1 base, with 11 bases sitting between them.

This chain joins TRBV9 and TRBJ1-2, with D tentatively TRBD1 (5 bases). This CDR3 spans 15 amino acids. V lost 0 bases and J lost 5, with 14 bases in between. Germline loops: CDR1 SGDLS, CDR2 YYNGEE. The CDR3 protein is CASSVAGDRGYGYTF. CDR3 nucleotide sequence: TGTGCCAGCAGCGTAGCTGGGGACCGAGGGTATGGCTACACCTTC.

V usage is TRBV14 and J usage is TRBJ1-1; D is undetermined. V was pared by 0 bases and J by 6 bases, with 8 bases between. CDR3 length equals 13 residues. The germline CDR1 and CDR2 sequences are SGHDN and FVKESK. Here the CDR3 DNA reads TGTGCCAGCAGCCAAGATTGGGCGGCTGAAGCTTTCTTT. It translates to CASSQDWAAEAFF.

V is TRBV5-1 and J is TRBJ1-4, with D perhaps matching TRBD1 (5 bases). The CDR3 totals 13 residues. V was clipped by 3 bases and J by 8 bases, with 11 bases between them. Germline V gene data show CDR1 as SGHRS and CDR2 as YFSETQ. CDR3 coding DNA: TGCGCCAGCAGCTCGGGGGTTACCGAAAAACTGTTTTTT. Translating it yields CASSSGVTEKLFF.

V and J are TRBV6-1 and TRBJ1-5, with D unresolved. CDR3 size: 12 residues. Deletions cut 2 bases from V and 6 bases from J, with 5 bases between. Germline assignment: CDR1 MNHNS and CDR2 SASEGT. The CDR3 region is CASSELGQPQHF. The CDR3 region has the DNA TGTGCCAGCAGTGAATTAGGTCAGCCCCAGCATTTT.

A few counts support this clonotype. The chain couples TRBV12-3 or TRBV12-4 to TRBJ1-5; 9 bases are shared with TRBD1. The CDR3 is made up of 16 amino acids. The junction had 8 bases not matched to a gene; V was cut back by 2 bases and J by 6 bases. The CDR3 DNA reads as TGTGCCAGCAGTTTAACAGGGGACAGGGCCGGTCAGCCCCAGCATTTT. Protein sequence: CASSLTGDRAGQPQHF.

Points on this clonotype: One junction end disagrees with the germline gene, perhaps due to a read error. The V call is TRBV7-2, the J call TRBJ1-1, with D perhaps TRBD1 (5 bases). CDR1 and CDR2 (germline): SGHTA, FQGNSA. The CDR3 extends over 15 amino acids. The CDR3 nucleotides are TGTGCCAGCAGCCGCCCGGGCAGGGCAGACACTGAGGCTTTCTTT. Its protein product is CASSRPGRADTEAFF.

This clonotype showed up just a few times. The chain is built from TRBV29-1 and TRBJ1-1; the match to TRBD1 covers 7 bases. Trimming at V came to 4 bases and at J to 4 bases, leaving 6 bases not matched to a gene. The CDR3 covers 13 residues. The germline CDR1 and CDR2 sequences are SQVTM and ANQGSEA. The CDR3 DNA follows: TGCAGCGTTGGTACAGGGGTGGGCACTGAAGCTTTCTTT. This encodes CSVGTGVGTEAFF.

The chain joins TRBV12-3 or TRBV12-4 to TRBJ2-1; D not resolved. V lost 5 bases and J 1 base, leaving 9 bases between the germline ends. This CDR3 contains 14 residues. In DNA, the CDR3 is TGTGCCAGCAGTAGATCAGGATCCTACAATGAGCAGTTCTTC. It encodes CASSRSGSYNEQFF.

This chain links TRBV9 with TRBJ1-1; tentatively, D is TRBD1 (6 bases). Germline-derived CDR1 and CDR2 are SGDLS and YYNGEE. CDR3 size: 15 residues. V dropped 4 bases and J dropped 0 bases, with 13 bases sitting between them. CDR3 in DNA: TGTGCCAGCAGCTCGTGGGCAGGGGTGAACACTGAAGCTTTCTTT. It specifies CASSSWAGVNTEAFF.

This sequence joins TRBV5-1 and TRBJ1-6, with D unclear. Germline lookup yields CDR1 SGHRS and CDR2 YFSETQ. The CDR3 totals 13 residues. V dropped 6 bases and J dropped 5 bases, with 9 bases sitting between them. The CDR3, as DNA: TGCGCCAGCAATCGGGGTAATAATTCACCCCTCCACTTT. The encoded protein is CASNRGNNSPLHF.

V gene TRBV29-1 combines with J gene TRBJ2-3; D may match TRBD1 or TRBD2 (6 bases each). Germline assignment: CDR1 SQVTM and CDR2 ANQGSEA. The CDR3 contains 16 residues. Trimming took off 3 bases at V and 6 bases at J, with 22 bases between the two ends. The CDR3, as DNA: TGCAGCGTTGACCCTCGGTGGGGGGCCGAAATGGATACGCAGTATTTT. Amino acids: CSVDPRWGAEMDTQYF.

This clonotype was observed a handful of times. The gene calls are TRBV27 and TRBJ2-4, with D possibly TRBD2 on 6 matching bases. Germline CDR1 and CDR2: MNHEY and SMNVEV (reference sequence). CDR3 length equals 15 residues. Trimming took off 2 bases at V and 10 bases at J, with 18 bases between the two ends. This CDR3 reads CASSLGRGSGWIQYF. The CDR3 nucleotides are TGTGCCAGCAGTTTAGGACGGGGGTCTGGGTGGATTCAGTACTTC.

The rearrangement uses TRBV6-6 and TRBJ2-5; D ambiguous. Trimming removed 8 bases at V and 1 base at J, with 8 bases between. The germline V gene has CDR1 MNHNY and CDR2 SVGAGI (reference sequence). The CDR3 has 12 amino acids. The CDR3 reads CASDSVQETQYF. The CDR3 coding sequence is TGTGCCAGCGATTCCGTCCAAGAGACCCAGTACTTC.

This clonotype was detected only a few times. The CDR3 DNA is TGCGCCAGCAGTGAGTCGAGGACTAGCAGGGGAGATACGCAGTATTTT. Encoded protein: CASSESRTSRGDTQYF. The chain has TRBV10-2 and TRBJ2-3, with 8 bases lining up with TRBD2. This CDR3 comprises 16 residues. J was trimmed by 5 bases and V by 0 bases; bases with no gene match: 7. Germline CDR1 reads WSHSY; CDR2 reads SAAADI.

This clonotype showed up just a few times. The chain uses TRBV24-1 and TRBJ1-5; possibly TRBD1 for D (6 bases). There are 14 residues in the CDR3. Trimming took 3 bases from V and 3 from J, leaving 8 bases between them. Germline values: CDR1 KGHDR, CDR2 SFDVKD. The CDR3 nucleotides are TGTGCCACCAGTGATCCGGGGGCCAATCAGCCCCAGCATTTT. Translating it yields CATSDPGANQPQHF.

J is TRBJ2-4 and V is TRBV5-1, with a weak D call TRBD2 (6 bases). The length of the CDR3 is 12 residues. Trimming left V 2 bases short and J 9 bases short, with 9 bases between. Per the germline V gene, CDR1 is SGHRS and CDR2 is YFSETQ. The CDR3 nucleotides read TGCGCCAGCAGCTTCGGGAGTAGCATTCAGTACTTC. Its protein is CASSFGSSIQYF.

This clonotype was observed at least ten times. The chain links TRBV5-1 to TRBJ1-6; D uncertain. V lost 4 bases to trimming and J lost 5 bases, with 13 bases between them. The CDR3 consists of 15 residues. The germline CDR1 and CDR2 sequences are SGHRS and YFSETQ. The CDR3 coding sequence is TGCGCCAGCAGCCCCCACAGACAAGATAATTCACCCCTCCACTTT. Amino acids: CASSPHRQDNSPLHF.

This rearrangement joins TRBV6-5 to TRBJ2-1, with 11 bases fitting TRBD2. The CDR3 consists of 15 residues. The ends lost 6 bases at V and 7 bases at J; junction bases unmatched: 8. Germline V CDR1 and CDR2: MNHEY, SVGAGI. This chain's CDR3 is CASSTLTSGANEQFF. The CDR3 DNA reads TGTGCCAGCAGCACCCTGACTAGCGGGGCGAATGAGCAGTTCTTC.

The chain links TRBV7-3 to TRBJ2-3; D is perhaps TRBD1 (6 bases). Germline CDR1 SGHTA, CDR2 FQGTGA. The CDR3 is made up of 15 amino acids. Trimming removed 2 bases at V and 8 bases at J, with 17 bases between. The CDR3 nucleotides read TGTGCCAGCAGCTTAGGGGGCAGGGACAAGGCTACGCAGTATTTT. Protein sequence: CASSLGGRDKATQYF.

This chain joins TRBV11-2 and TRBJ1-2, with a tentative D call TRBD1 (6 bases). CDR1 SGHAT and CDR2 FQNNGV come from the germline V gene. The CDR3 loop spans 13 amino acids. With 6 bases removed from V and 8 bases from J, the gap between germline ends came to 16 bases. CDR3 sequence: CASRAGDEGGYTF. CDR3 in DNA: TGTGCCAGCAGGGCAGGGGACGAGGGAGGCTACACCTTC.

The chain employs TRBV5-1 and TRBJ1-5, with D maybe TRBD1 (5 bases). The CDR3 has 16 amino acids. The V and J ends lost 3 bases and 1 base respectively, with 14 bases between them. Germline CDR1 is SGHRS and CDR2 is YFSETQ. This CDR3 is CASSYFPGGSNQPQHF. The DNA of the CDR3 is TGCGCCAGCAGCTATTTCCCCGGGGGGAGCAATCAGCCCCAGCATTTT.

CDR3 region: CATSRDLREISGYTF. The CDR3 DNA sequence: TGTGCCACCAGCAGAGATCTAAGGGAGATATCTGGCTACACCTTC. The V call is TRBV15, the J call TRBJ1-2; no firm D call. The CDR3 extends over 15 amino acids. The V gene lost 0 bases and the J gene lost 7 bases, with 15 bases spanning the gap. Germline V gene lookup returns CDR1 LNHNV and CDR2 YYDKDF (reference sequence).

The chain couples TRBV18 to TRBJ1-1; maybe TRBD1 (6 bases). Per the germline V gene, CDR1 is KGHSH and CDR2 is LQKENI. V was shortened by 3 bases and J by 2 bases, with 13 bases between the two germline ends. CDR3 length: 15 residues. The CDR3 DNA sequence: TGTGCCAGCTCACCCAGGACAGCCATTAACACTGAAGCTTTCTTT. Residues: CASSPRTAINTEAFF.

The V and J genes are TRBV6-5 and TRBJ1-4, with D unclear. The V gene lost 4 bases and the J gene lost 7 bases, with 7 bases spanning the gap. CDR3 length equals 12 residues. The germline CDR1 and CDR2 sequences are MNHEY and SVGAGI. CDR3 sequence (DNA): TGTGCCAGCAGTTTTTCGGGTGAAAAACTGTTTTTT. Its protein product is CASSFSGEKLFF.